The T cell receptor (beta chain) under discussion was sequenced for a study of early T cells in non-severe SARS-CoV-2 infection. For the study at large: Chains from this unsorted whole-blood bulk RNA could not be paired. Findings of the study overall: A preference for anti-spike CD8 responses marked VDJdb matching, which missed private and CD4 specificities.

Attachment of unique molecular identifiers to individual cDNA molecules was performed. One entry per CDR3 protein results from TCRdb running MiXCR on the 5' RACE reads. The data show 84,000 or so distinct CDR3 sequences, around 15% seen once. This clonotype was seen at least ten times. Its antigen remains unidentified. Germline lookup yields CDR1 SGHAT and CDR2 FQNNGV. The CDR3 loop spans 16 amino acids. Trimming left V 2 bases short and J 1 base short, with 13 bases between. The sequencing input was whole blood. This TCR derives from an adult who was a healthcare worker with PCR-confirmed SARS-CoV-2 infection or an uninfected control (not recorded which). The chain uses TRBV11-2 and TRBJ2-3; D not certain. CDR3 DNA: TGTGCCAGCAGCTTATTGGCCACCCCGCGCACAGATACGCAGTATTTT. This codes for CASSLLATPRTDTQYF.